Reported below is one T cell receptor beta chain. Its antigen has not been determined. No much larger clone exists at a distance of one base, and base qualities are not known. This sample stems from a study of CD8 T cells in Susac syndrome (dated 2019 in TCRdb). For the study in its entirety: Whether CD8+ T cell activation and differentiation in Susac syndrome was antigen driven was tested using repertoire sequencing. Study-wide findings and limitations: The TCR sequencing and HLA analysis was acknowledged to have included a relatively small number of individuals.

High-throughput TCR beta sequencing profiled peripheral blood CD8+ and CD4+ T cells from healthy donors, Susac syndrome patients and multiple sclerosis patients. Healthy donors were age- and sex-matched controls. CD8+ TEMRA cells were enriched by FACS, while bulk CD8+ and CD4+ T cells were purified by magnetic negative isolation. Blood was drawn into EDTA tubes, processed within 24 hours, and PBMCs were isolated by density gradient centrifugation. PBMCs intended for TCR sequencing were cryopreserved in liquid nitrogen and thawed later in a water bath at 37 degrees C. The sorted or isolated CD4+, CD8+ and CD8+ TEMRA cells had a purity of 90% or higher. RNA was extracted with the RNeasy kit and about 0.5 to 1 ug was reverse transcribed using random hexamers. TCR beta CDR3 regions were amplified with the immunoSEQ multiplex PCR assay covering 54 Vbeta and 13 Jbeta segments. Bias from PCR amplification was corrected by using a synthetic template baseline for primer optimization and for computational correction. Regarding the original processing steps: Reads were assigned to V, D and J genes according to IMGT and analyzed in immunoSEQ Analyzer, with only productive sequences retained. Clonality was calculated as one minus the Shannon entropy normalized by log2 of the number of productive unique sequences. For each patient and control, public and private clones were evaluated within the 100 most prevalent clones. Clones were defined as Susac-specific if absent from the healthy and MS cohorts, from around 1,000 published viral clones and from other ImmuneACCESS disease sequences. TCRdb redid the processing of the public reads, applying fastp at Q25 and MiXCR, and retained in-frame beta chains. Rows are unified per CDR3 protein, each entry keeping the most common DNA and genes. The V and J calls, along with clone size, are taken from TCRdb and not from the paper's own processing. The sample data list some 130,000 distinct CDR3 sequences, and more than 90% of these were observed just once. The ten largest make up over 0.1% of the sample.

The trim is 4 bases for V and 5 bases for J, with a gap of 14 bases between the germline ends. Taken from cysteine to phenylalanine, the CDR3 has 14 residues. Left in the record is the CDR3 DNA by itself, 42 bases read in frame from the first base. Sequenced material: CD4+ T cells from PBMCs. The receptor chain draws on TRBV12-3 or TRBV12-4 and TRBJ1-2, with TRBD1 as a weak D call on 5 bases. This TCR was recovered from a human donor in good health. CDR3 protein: CASSSGMGTYGYTF. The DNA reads TGTGCCAGCAGTTCCGGTATGGGGACGTATGGCTACACCTTC.